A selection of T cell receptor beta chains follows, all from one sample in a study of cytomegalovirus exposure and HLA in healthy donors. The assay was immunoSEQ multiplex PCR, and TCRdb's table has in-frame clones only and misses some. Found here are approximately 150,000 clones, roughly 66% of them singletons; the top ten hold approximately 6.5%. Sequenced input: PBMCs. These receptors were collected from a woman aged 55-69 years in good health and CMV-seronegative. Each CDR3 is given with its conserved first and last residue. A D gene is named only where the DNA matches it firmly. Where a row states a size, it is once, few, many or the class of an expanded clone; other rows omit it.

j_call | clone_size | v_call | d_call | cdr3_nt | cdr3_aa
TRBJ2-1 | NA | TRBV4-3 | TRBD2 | TGCGCCAGCAGCCAAGTTGGGGGGGGGTACAATGAGCAGTTCTTC | CASSQVGGGYNEQFF
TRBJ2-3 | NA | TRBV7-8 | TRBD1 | TGTGCCAGCAGCCCGGGACAGGGCAGCACAGATACGCAGTATTTT | CASSPGQGSTDTQYF
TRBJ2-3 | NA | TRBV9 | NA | TGTGCCAGCAGCGTAGTTGGGCAGGCAGGAGATACGCAGTATTTT | CASSVVGQAGDTQYF
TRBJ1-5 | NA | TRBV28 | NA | TGTGCCACCACCTCCGGTACAGGAGTCAATCAGCCCCAGCATTTT | CATTSGTGVNQPQHF
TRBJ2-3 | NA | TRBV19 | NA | TGTGCCAGTAGTCTGGGGGGAGCCAGCACAGATACGCAGTATTTT | CASSLGGASTDTQYF
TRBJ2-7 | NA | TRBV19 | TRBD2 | TGTGCCAGTAGTATATCGCGATCGCAGCGGGGTTACGAGCAGTACTTC | CASSISRSQRGYEQYF
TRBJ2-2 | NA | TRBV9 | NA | TGTGCCAGCAGCGTAGAAGCGTCCTTAACCGGGGAGCTGTTTTTT | CASSVEASLTGELFF
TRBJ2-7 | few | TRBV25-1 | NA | TGTGCCAGCCGCAACATCTACGAGCAGTACTTC | CASRNIYEQYF
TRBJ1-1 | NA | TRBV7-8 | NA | TGTGCCAGCAGCTTAGGGGGGCGAGTCACTGAAGCTTTCTTT | CASSLGGRVTEAFF
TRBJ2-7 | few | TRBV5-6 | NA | TGTGCCAGCAGCCCGCTCAGGGGCACAGGCCAATACCCAACCTACGAGCAGTACTTC | CASSPLRGTGQYPTYEQYF
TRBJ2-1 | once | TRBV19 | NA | TGTGCCAGTAACAAGAACAATGAGCAGTTCTTC | CASNKNNEQFF
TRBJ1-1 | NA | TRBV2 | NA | TGTGCCAGCAGCAGGGACACTTCAAACACTGAAGCTTTCTTT | CASSRDTSNTEAFF
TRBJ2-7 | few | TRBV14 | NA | TGTGCCAGCAGCTACTCTCTGGAGGGGCAGCAGTACTTC | CASSYSLEGQQYF
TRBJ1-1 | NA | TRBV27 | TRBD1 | TGTGCCAGCAGTTACAGGGGTCTCACTGAAGCTTTCTTT | CASSYRGLTEAFF
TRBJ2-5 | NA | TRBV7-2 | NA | TGTGCCAGCAGCACAGGGCTAGAGACCCAGTACTTC | CASSTGLETQYF
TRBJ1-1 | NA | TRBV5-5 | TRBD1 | TGTGCCAGCAGCTTGACGCCGGGACAGGGGCCCATGAACACTGAAGCTTTCTTT | CASSLTPGQGPMNTEAFF
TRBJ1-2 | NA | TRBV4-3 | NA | TGCGCCAGCAGCCAAGAGGGGAGGGATGGCTACACCTTC | CASSQEGRDGYTF
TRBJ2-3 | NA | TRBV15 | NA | TGTGCCACCAGCAGAGATCTCGGTGATACGCAGTATTTT | CATSRDLGDTQYF
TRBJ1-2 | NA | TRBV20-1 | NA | TGCAGTGCCACGCAAAGGGAGAGGCTTCACTTC | CSATQRERLHF
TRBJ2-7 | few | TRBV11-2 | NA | TGTGCCAGCAGCCTTCTAGCGTCCTACGAGCAGTACTTC | CASSLLASYEQYF
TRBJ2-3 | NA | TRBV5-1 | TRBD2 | TGCGCCAGCAGCCTCTGGACTAGCGGGGCAGATACGCAGTATTTT | CASSLWTSGADTQYF
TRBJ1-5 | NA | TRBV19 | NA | TGTGCCAGTAGTAAAGGACAGTCCCTAAATCAGCCCCAGCATTTT | CASSKGQSLNQPQHF
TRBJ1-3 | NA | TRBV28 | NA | TGTGCCAGCAGTTTAGGGGGGACTGGAAACACCATATATTTT | CASSLGGTGNTIYF
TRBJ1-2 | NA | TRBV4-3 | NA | TGCGCCAGCAGCCAAGGGTCGGGGGATGGCTACACCTTC | CASSQGSGDGYTF
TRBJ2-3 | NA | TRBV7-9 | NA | TGTGCCAGCAGCTTGGGTCTTGGGGGGGCCAACACAGATACGCAGTATTTT | CASSLGLGGANTDTQYF
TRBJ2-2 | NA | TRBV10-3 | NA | TGTGCCACCTGGAGGGGGGGCGATACCGGGGAGCTGTTTTTT | CATWRGGDTGELFF
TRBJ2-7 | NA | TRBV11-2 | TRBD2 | TGTGCCAGCAGCTTAGCGTCAGCGGGGGTCGCCTACGAGCAGTACTTC | CASSLASAGVAYEQYF
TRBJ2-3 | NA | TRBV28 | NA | TGTGCCAGCAGTCCCCCGACAGGGGAGGGTGCAGATACGCAGTATTTT | CASSPPTGEGADTQYF
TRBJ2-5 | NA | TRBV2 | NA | TGTGCCAGCAGTGAAGTCAGGGGACAAGAGACCCAGTACTTC | CASSEVRGQETQYF